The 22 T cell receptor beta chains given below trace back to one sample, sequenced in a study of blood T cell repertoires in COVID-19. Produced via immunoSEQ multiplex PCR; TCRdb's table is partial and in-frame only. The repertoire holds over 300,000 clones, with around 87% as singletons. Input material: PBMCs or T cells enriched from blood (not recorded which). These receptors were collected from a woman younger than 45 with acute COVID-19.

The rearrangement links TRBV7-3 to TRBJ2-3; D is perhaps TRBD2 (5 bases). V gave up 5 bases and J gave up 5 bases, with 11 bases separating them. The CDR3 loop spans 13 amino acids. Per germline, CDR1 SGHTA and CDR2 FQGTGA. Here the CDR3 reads CASSLAAGDTQYF. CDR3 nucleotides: TGTGCCAGCAGCCTTGCGGCGGGAGATACGCAGTATTTT.

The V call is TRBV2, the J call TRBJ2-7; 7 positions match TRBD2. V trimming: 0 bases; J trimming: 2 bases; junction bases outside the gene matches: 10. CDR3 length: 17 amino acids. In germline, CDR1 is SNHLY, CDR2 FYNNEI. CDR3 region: CASSEAVGDRGAYEQYF. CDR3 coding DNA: TGTGCCAGCAGTGAAGCGGTAGGGGACCGGGGGGCCTACGAGCAGTACTTC.

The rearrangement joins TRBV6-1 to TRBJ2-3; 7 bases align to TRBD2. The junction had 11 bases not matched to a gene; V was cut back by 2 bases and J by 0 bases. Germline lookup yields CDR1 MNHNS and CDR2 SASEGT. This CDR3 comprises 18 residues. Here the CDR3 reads CASSERPGGISSTDTQYF. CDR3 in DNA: TGTGCCAGCAGTGAACGACCCGGGGGGATTTCTAGCACAGATACGCAGTATTTT.

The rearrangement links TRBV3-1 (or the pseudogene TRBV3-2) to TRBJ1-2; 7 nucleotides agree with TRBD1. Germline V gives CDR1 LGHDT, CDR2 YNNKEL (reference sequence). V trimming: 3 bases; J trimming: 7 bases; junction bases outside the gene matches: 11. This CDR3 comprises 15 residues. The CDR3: CASSHRDSGSGGYTF. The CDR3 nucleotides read TGTGCCAGCAGCCACCGGGACAGTGGATCCGGTGGCTACACCTTC.

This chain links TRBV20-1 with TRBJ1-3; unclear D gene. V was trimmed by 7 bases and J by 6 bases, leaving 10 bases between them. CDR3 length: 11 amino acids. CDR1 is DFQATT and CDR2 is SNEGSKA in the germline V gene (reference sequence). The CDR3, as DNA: TGCAGTGGGGCAGCGGAAAACACCATATATTTT. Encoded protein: CSGAAENTIYF.

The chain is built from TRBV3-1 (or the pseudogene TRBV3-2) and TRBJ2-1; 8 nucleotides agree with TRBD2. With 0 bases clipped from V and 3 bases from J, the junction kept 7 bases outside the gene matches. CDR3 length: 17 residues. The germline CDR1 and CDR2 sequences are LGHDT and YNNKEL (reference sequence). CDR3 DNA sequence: TGTGCCAGCAGCCAAGACCCCATAGCGGGGAGCTACAATGAGCAGTTCTTC. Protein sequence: CASSQDPIAGSYNEQFF.

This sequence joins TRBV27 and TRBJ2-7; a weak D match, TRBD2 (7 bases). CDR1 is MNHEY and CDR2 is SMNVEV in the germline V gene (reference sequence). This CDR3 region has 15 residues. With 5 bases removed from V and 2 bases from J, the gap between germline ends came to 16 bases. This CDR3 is CASSTRGGGPYEQYF. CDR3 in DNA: TGTGCCAGCAGTACCAGGGGCGGGGGCCCCTACGAGCAGTACTTC.

The CDR3 loop reads CASSSPSGTSAQETQYF. The CDR3 DNA follows: TGTGCCAGCAGCTCCCCGTCGGGGACTAGCGCACAAGAGACCCAGTACTTC. The rearrangement joins TRBV7-9 to TRBJ2-5; TRBD2 matches 10 bases. The length of the CDR3 is 17 residues. Germline assignment: CDR1 SEHNR and CDR2 FQNEAQ (reference sequence). V dropped 4 bases and J dropped 2; count of bases not matched to a gene: 10.

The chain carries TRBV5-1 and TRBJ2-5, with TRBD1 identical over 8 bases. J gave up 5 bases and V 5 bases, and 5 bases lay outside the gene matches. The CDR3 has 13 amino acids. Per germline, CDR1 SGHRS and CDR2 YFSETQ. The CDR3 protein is CASRQGELETQYF. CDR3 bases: TGCGCCAGCAGACAGGGGGAATTGGAGACCCAGTACTTC.

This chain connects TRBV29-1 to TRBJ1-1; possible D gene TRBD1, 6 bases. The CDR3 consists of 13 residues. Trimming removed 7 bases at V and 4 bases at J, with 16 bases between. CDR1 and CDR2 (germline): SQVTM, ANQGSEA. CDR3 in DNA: TGCAGCGCCCCTACAGGGAGGGGCACTGAAGCTTTCTTT. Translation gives CSAPTGRGTEAFF.

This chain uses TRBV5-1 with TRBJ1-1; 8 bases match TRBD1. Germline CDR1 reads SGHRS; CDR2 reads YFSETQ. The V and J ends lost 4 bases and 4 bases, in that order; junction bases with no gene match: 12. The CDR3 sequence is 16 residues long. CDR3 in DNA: TGCGCCAGCAGCGGACAAGGACAGGGATTGAGCACTGAAGCTTTCTTT. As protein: CASSGQGQGLSTEAFF.

CDR3: CASSLGQSLSYEQYF. The CDR3, as DNA: TGTGCCAGCAGCTTAGGACAGTCTCTCTCCTACGAGCAGTACTTC. V usage is TRBV7-2 and J usage is TRBJ2-7; TRBD1 is a possible D gene (5 bases). Germline V gene sequence: CDR1 SGHTA, CDR2 FQGNSA. V lost 1 base to trimming and J lost 0 bases, with 10 bases between them. The CDR3 totals 15 residues.

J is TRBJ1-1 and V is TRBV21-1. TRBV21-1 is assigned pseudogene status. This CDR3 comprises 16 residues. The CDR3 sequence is CASSKEKAESVGEAFF. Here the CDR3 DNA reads TGTGCCAGCAGCAAAGAGAAGGCGGAGTCGGTAGGTGAAGCTTTCTTT.

The CDR3 sequence is CASSLTAGVGTGELFF. Written as DNA, the CDR3 is TGCGCCAGCAGCTTGACGGCAGGGGTGGGAACCGGGGAGCTGTTTTTT. The chain employs TRBV5-1 and TRBJ2-2, with D perhaps TRBD1 (6 bases). Trimming pared 1 base from V and 5 bases from J, leaving 15 bases between. The CDR3 runs to 16 residues. Germline CDR1 is SGHRS and CDR2 is YFSETQ.

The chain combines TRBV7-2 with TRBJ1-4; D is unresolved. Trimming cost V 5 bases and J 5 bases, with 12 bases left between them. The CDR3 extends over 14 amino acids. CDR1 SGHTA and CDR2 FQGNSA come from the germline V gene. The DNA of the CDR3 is TGTGCCAGCAGCCTCGGACTGAGAAATGAAAAACTGTTTTTT. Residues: CASSLGLRNEKLFF.

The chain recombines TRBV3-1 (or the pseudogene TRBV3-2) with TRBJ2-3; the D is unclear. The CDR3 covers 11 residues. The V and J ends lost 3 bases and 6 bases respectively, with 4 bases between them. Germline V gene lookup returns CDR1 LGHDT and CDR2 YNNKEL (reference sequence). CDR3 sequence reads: CASSQGDTQYF. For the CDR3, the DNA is TGTGCCAGCAGCCAGGGCGATACGCAGTATTTT.

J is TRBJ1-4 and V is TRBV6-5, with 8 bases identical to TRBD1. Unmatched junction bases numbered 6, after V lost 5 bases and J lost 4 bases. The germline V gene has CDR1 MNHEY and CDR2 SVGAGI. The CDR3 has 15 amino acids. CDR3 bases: TGTGCCAGCAGTCCTCGGACAGGGTTTAATGAAAAACTGTTTTTT. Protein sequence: CASSPRTGFNEKLFF.

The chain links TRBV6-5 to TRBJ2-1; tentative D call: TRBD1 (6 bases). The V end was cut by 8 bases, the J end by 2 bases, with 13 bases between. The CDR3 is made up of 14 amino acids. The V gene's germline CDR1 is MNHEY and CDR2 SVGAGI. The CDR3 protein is CASHRGYTYNEQFF. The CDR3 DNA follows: TGTGCCAGCCATAGGGGGTATACCTACAATGAGCAGTTCTTC.

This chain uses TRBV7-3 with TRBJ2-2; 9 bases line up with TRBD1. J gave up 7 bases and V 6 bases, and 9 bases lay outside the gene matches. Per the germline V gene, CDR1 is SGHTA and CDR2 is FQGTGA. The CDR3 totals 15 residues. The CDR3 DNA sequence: TGTGCCAGCAGACCCGACAGGGGGGGAAGCGGGGAGCTGTTTTTT. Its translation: CASRPDRGGSGELFF.

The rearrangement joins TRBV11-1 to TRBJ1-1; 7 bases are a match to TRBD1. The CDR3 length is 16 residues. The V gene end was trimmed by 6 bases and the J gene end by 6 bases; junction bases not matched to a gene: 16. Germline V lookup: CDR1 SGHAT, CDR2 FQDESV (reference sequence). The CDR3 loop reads CASSLGPPGQISEAFF. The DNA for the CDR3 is TGTGCCAGCAGTCTCGGACCCCCGGGACAGATTTCTGAAGCTTTCTTT. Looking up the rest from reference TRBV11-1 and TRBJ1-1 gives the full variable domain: EAEVAQSPRYKITEKSQAVAFWCDPISGHATLYWYRQILGQGPELLVQFQDESVVDDSQLPKDRFSAERLKGVDSTLKIQPAELGDSAMYLCASSLGPPGQISEAFFGQGTRLTVV.

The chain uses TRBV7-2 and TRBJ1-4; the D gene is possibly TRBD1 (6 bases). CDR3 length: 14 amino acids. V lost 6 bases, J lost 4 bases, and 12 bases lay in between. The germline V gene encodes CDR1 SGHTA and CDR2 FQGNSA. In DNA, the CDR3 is TGTGCCAGCAGGAACTACAGGGATAATGAAAAACTGTTTTTT. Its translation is CASRNYRDNEKLFF.

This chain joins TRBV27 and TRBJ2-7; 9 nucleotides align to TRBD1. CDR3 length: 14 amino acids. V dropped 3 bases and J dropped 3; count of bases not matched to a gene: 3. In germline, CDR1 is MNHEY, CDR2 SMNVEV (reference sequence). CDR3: CASSLGTGYYEQYF. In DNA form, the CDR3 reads TGTGCCAGCAGTTTGGGGACAGGGTACTACGAGCAGTACTTC.